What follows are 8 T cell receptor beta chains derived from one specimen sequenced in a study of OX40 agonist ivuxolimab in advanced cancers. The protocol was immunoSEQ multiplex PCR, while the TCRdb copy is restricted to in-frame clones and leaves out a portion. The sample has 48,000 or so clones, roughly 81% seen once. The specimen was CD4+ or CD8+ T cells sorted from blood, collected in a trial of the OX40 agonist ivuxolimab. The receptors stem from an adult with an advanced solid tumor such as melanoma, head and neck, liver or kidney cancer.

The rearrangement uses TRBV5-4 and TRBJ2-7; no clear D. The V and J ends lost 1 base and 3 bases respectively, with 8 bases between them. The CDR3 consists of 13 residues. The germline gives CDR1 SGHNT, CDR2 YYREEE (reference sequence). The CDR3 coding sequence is TGTGCCAGCAGCTTGTCAACCAACTACGAGCAGTACTTC. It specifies CASSLSTNYEQYF.

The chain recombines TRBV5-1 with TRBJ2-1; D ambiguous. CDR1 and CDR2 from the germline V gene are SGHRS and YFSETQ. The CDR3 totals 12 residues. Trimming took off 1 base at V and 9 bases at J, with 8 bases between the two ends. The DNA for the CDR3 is TGCGCCAGCAGCTTGAACCCTGGTGAGCAGTTCTTC. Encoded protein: CASSLNPGEQFF.

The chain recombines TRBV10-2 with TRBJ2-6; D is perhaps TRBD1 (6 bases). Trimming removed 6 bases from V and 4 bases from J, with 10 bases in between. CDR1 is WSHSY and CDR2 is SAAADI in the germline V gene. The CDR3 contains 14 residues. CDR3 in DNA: TGCGCCAGCAGAGGGACATCCGGGGCCAACGTCCTGACTTTC. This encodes CASRGTSGANVLTF.

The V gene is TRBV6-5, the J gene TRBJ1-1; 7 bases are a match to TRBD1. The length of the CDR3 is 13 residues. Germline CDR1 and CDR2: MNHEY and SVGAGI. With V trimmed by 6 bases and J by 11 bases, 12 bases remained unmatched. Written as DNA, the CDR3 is TGTGCCAGCAGAACGACAGGGCTTCAGTTGGCTTTCTTT. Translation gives CASRTTGLQLAFF.

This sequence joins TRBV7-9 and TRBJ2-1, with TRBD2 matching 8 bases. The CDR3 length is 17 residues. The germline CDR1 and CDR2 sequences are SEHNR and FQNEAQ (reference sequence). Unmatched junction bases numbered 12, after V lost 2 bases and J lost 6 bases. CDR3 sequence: CASSLIIGSGIRNEQFF. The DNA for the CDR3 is TGTGCCAGCAGCTTAATAATAGGTAGCGGGATCCGCAATGAGCAGTTCTTC.

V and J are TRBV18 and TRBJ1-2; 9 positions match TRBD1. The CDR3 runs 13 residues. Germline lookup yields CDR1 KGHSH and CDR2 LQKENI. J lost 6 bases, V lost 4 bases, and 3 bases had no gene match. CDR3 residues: CASSRDRGDGYTF. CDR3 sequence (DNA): TGTGCCAGCTCACGCGACAGGGGGGATGGCTACACCTTC.

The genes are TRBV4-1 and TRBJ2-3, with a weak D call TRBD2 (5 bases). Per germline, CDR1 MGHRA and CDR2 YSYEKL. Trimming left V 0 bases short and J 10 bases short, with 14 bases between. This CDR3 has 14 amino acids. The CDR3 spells CASSQDGTGWAQYF. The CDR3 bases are TGCGCCAGCAGCCAAGATGGAACGGGGTGGGCGCAGTATTTT.

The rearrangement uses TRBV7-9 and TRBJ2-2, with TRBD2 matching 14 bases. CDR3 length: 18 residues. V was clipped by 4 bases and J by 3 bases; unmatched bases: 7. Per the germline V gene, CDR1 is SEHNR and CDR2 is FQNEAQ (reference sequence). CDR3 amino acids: CASSSTGLAGVDTGELFF. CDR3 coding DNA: TGTGCCAGCAGCTCCACGGGACTAGCGGGAGTCGACACCGGGGAGCTGTTTTTT.